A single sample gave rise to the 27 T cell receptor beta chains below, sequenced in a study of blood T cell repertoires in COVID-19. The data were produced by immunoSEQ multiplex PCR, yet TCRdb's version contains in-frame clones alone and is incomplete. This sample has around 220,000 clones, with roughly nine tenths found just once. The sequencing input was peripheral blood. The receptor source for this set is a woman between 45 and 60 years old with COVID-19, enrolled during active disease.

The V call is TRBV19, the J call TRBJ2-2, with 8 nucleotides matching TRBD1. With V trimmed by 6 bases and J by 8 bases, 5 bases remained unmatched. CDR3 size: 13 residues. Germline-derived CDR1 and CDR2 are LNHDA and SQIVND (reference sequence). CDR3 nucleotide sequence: TGTGCCAGTAGGCAGGGGGCGGCTGGGGAGCTGTTTTTT. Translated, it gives CASRQGAAGELFF.

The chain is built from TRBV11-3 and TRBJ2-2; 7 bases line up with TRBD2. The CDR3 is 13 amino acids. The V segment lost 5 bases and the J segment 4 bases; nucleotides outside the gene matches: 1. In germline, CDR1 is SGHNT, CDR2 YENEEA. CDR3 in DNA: TGTGCCAGCAGCCCGGGAGGCACCGGGGAGCTGTTTTTT. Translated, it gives CASSPGGTGELFF.

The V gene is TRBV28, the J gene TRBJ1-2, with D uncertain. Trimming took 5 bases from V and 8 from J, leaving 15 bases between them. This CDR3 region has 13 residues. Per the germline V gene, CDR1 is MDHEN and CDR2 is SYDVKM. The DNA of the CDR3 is TGTGCCAGCAGTGCAACATTGCATCGAGGCTACACCTTC. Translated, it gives CASSATLHRGYTF.

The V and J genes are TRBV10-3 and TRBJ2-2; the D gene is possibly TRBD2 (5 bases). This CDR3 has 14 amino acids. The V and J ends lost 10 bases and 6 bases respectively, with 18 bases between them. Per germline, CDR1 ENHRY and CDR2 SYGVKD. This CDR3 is CATVDQARAGELFF. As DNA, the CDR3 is TGTGCCACTGTGGATCAGGCGCGGGCCGGGGAGCTGTTTTTT.

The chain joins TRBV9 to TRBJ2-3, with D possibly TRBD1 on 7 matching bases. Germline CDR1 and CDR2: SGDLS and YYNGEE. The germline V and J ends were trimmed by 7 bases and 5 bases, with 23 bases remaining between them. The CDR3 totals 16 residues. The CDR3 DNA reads TGTGCCAGCGGAGGCGGGGTCAAGGGGGCCGTAGATACGCAGTATTTT. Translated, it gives CASGGGVKGAVDTQYF. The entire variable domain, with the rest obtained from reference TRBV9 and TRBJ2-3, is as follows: DSGVTQTPKHLITATGQRVTLRCSPRSGDLSVYWYQQSLDQGLQFLIQYYNGEERAKGNILERFSAQQFPDLHSELNLSSLELGDSALYFCASGGGVKGAVDTQYFGPGTRLTVL.

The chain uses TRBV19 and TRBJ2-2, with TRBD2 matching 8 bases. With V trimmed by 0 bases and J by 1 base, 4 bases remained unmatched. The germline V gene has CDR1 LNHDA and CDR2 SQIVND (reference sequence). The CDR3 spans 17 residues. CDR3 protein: CASSIDRGGLNTGELFF. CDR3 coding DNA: TGTGCCAGTAGTATAGATCGGGGGGGTCTGAACACCGGGGAGCTGTTTTTT.

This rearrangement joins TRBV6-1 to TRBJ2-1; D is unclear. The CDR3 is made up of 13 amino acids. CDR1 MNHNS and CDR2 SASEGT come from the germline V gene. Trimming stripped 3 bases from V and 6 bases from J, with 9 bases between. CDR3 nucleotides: TGTGCCAGCAGTGACCACCCAGTCAATGAGCAGTTCTTC. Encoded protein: CASSDHPVNEQFF.

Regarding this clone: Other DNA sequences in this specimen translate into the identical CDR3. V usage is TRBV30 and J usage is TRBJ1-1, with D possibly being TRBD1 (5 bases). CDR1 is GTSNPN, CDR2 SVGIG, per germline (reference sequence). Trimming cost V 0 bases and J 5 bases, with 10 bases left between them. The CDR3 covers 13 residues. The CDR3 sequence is CAWSVPGRTEAFF. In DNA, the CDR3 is TGTGCCTGGAGTGTTCCAGGGAGGACTGAAGCTTTCTTT.

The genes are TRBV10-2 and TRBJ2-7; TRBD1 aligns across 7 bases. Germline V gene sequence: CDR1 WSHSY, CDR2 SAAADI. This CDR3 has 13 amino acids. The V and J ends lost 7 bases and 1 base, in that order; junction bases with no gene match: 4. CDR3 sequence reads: CASNPTGSYEQYF. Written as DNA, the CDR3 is TGCGCCAGCAACCCGACAGGGTCCTACGAGCAGTACTTC.

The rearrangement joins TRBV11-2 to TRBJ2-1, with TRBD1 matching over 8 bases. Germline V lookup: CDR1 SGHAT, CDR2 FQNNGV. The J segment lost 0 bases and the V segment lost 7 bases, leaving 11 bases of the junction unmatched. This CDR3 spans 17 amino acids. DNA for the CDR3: TGTGCCAGCACTACCGGAGGACAGGGATCCTCCTACAATGAGCAGTTCTTC. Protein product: CASTTGGQGSSYNEQFF.

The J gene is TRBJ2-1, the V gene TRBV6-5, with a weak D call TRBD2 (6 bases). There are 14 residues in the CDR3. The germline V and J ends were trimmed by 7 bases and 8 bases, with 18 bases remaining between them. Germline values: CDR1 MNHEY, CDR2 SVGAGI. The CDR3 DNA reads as TGTGCCAGCACCCCGGGACTGAAGGTCGATGAGCAGTTCTTC. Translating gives CASTPGLKVDEQFF.

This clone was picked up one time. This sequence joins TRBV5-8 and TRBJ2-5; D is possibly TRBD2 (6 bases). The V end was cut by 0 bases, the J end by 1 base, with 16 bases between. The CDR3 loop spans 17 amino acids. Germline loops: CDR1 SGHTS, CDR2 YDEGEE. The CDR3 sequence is CASSLGYQGSGQETQYF. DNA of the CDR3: TGTGCCAGCAGCTTGGGATATCAGGGTAGCGGCCAAGAGACCCAGTACTTC.

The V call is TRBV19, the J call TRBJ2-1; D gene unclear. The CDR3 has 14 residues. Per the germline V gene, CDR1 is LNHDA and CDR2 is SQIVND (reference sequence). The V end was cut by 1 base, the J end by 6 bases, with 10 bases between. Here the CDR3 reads CASSIGSLGNEQFF. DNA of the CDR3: TGTGCCAGTAGTATAGGCAGTCTAGGCAATGAGCAGTTCTTC.

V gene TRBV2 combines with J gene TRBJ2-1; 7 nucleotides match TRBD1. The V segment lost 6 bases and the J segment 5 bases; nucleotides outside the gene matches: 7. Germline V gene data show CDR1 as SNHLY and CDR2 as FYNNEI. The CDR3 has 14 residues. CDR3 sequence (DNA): TGTGCCAGCAGGTGGGACAGACTTAACAATGAGCAGTTCTTC. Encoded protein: CASRWDRLNNEQFF.

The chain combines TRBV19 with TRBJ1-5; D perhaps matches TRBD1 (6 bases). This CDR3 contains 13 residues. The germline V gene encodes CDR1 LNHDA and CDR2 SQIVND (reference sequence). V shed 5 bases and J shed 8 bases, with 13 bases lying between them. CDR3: CASSFRGREPQHF. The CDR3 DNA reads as TGTGCCAGTAGTTTCAGGGGAAGGGAGCCCCAGCATTTT.

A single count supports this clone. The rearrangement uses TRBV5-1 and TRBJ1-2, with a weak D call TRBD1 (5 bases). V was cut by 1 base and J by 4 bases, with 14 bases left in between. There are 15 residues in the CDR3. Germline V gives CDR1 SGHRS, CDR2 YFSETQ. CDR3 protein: CASSLFQGGSYGYTF. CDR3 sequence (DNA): TGCGCCAGCAGCTTGTTCCAGGGCGGGAGCTATGGCTACACCTTC. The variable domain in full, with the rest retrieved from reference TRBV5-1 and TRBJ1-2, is KAGVTQTPRYLIKTRGQQVTLSCSPISGHRSVSWYQQTPGQGLQFLFEYFSETQRNKGNFPGRFSGRQFSNSRSEMNVSTLELGDSALYLCASSLFQGGSYGYTFGSGTRLTVV.

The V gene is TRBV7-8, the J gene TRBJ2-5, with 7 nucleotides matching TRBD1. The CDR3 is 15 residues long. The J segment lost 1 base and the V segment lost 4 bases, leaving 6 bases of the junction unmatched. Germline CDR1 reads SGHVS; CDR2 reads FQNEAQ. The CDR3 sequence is CASSSYRDSQETQYF. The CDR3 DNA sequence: TGTGCCAGCAGCTCTTACCGGGACAGCCAAGAGACCCAGTACTTC.

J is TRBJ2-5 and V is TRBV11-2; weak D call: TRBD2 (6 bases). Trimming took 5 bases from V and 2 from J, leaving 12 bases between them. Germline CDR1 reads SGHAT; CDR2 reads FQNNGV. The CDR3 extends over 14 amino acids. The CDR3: CASSPGVHQETQYF. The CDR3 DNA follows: TGTGCCAGCAGCCCGGGGGTCCATCAAGAGACCCAGTACTTC.

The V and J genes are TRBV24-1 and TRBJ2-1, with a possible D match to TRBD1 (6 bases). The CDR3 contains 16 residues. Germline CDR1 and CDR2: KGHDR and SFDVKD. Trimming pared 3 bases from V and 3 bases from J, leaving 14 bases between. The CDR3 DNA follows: TGTGCCACCAGTGATATTTCGGCAGGGGACTACAATGAGCAGTTCTTC. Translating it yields CATSDISAGDYNEQFF.

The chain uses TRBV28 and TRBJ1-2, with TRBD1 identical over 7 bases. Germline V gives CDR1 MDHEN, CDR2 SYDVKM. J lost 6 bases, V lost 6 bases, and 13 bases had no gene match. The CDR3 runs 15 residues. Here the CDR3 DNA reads TGTGCCAGCAGCCTCTCGGACAGGCAGTCGAATGGCTACACCTTC. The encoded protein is CASSLSDRQSNGYTF.

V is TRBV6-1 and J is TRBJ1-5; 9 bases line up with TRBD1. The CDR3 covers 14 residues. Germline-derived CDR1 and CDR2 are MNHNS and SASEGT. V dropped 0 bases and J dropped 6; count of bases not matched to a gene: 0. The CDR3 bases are TGTGCCAGCAGTGAAGCGGGACAGGGTCAGCCCCAGCATTTT. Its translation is CASSEAGQGQPQHF.

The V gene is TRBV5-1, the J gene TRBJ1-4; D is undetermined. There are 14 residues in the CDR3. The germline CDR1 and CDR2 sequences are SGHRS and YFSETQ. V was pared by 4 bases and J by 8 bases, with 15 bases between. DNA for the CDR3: TGCGCCAGCAGCCGAAGCACGAGCGCCGAAAAACTGTTTTTT. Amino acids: CASSRSTSAEKLFF.

The CDR3 loop is CASSQPTRDRAFLNTEAFF. The CDR3 DNA sequence: TGTGCCAGCAGCCAACCGACCAGGGACAGGGCCTTCTTGAACACTGAAGCTTTCTTT. The chain is built from TRBV16 and TRBJ1-1; 9 nucleotides match TRBD1. Germline V gives CDR1 KGHSY, CDR2 FQNENV. Trimming at V came to 2 bases and at J to 0 bases, leaving 13 bases not matched to a gene. This CDR3 spans 19 amino acids.

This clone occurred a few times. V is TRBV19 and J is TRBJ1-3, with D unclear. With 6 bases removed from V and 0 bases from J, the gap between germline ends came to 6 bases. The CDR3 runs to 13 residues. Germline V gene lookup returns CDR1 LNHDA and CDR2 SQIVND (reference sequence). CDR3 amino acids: CASRTASGNTIYF. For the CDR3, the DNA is TGTGCCAGTAGAACAGCCTCTGGAAACACCATATATTTT. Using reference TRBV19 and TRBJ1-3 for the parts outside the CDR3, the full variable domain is DGGITQSPKYLFRKEGQNVTLSCEQNLNHDAMYWYRQDPGQGLRLIYYSQIVNDFQKGDIAEGYSVSREKKESFPLTVTSAQKNPTAFYLCASRTASGNTIYFGEGSWLTVV.

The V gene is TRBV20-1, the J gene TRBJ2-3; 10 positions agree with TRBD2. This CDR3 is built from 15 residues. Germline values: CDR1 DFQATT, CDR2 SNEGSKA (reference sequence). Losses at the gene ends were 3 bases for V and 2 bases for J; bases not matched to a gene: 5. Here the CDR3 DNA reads TGCAGTGCTAGTCTAGCGGGGGTCTTCACAGATACGCAGTATTTT. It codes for CSASLAGVFTDTQYF.

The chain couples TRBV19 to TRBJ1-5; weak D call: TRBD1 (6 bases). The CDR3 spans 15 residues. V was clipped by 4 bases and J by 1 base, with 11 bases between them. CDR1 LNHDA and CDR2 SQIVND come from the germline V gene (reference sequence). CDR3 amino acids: CASSTLRGSNQPQHF. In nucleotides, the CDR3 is TGTGCCAGTAGTACCCTCAGGGGAAGCAATCAGCCCCAGCATTTT.

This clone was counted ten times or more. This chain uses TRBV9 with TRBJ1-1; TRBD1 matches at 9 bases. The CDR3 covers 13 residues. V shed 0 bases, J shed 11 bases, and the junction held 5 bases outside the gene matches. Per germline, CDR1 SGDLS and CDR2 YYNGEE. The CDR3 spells CASSVAYGTGAFF. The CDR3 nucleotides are TGTGCCAGCAGCGTAGCCTATGGGACAGGGGCTTTCTTT.